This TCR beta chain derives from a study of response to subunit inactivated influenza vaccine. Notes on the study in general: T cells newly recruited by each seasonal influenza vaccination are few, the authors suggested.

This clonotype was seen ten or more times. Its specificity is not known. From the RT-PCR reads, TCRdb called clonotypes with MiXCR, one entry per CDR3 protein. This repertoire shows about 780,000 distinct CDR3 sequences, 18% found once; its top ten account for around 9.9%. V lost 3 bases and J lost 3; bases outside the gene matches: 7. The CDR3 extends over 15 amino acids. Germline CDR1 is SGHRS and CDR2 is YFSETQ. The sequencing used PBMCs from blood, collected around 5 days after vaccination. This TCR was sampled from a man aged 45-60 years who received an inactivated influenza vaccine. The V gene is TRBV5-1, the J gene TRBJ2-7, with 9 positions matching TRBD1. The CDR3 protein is CASSSSLGQGYEQYF. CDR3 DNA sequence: TGCGCCAGCAGCTCGTCATTGGGACAGGGCTACGAGCAGTACTTC.